Following are 14 T cell receptor beta chains from one sample sequenced in a study of regulatory T cells in long-lasting Graves disease. Relying on iRepertoire HTBI primers and Arm-PCR of CDR3 regions, the team built TCR beta libraries. TCRdb analysed the multiplex PCR reads with MiXCR anew, one entry per CDR3 protein. Of over 450,000 distinct CDR3 sequences detected, about 12% appear once; the ten largest clones hold about 8.9%. The time point was: newly diagnosed GD, antithyroid drugs for less than 3 months. From RNA extracted from PBMCs, the TCR library was made. This sample was also put to use in a study of T cells in Graves' hyperthyroidism and ophthalmopathy.

The sample in question was peripheral blood mononuclear cells (PBMCs), obtained at new diagnosis, from a patient treated with antithyroid drugs. These receptors originate from a woman younger than 45 with Graves disease.

V usage is TRBV20-1 and J usage is TRBJ1-2, with TRBD1 matching 9 bases. CDR1 DFQATT and CDR2 SNEGSKA come from the germline V gene (reference sequence). The CDR3 extends over 15 amino acids. V dropped 2 bases and J dropped 3; count of bases not matched to a gene: 7. In DNA, the CDR3 is TGCAGTGCTAGATCGTACGGGACAGGGTACTATGGCTACACCTTC. It codes for CSARSYGTGYYGYTF.

This clonotype was detected many times. This chain joins TRBV28 and TRBJ2-3; 9 bases line up with TRBD1. Germline trimming cut 5 bases from V and 2 bases from J; bases unmatched to any gene: 8. This CDR3 has 16 residues. Germline V gene lookup returns CDR1 MDHEN and CDR2 SYDVKM. The CDR3 region has the DNA TGTGCCAGCAGTCTCCAGGGGACAGGGTTCACAGATACGCAGTATTTT. This sequence encodes CASSLQGTGFTDTQYF. Based on the CDR3 plus reference TRBV28 and TRBJ2-3, the full variable domain is DVKVTQSSRYLVKRTGEKVFLECVQDMDHENMFWYRQDPGLGLRLIYFSYDVKMKEKGDIPEGYSVSREKKERFSLILESASTNQTSMYLCASSLQGTGFTDTQYFGPGTRLTVL.

This clonotype was observed many times. The chain employs TRBV20-1 and TRBJ2-7; 8 bases align to TRBD1. Per germline, CDR1 DFQATT and CDR2 SNEGSKA (reference sequence). V gave up 6 bases and J gave up 7 bases; unmatched junction bases: 14. This CDR3 has 14 amino acids. This CDR3 is CSANSGQGAYEQYF. In nucleotides, the CDR3 is TGCAGTGCCAACTCCGGGCAGGGGGCATATGAGCAGTACTTC.

This clonotype has only a few counts. The chain links TRBV19 to TRBJ2-2; possible D gene TRBD2, 6 bases. This CDR3 has 13 amino acids. CDR1 and CDR2 from the germline V gene are LNHDA and SQIVND (reference sequence). V was pared by 4 bases and J by 3 bases, with 6 bases between. The CDR3 DNA reads TGTGCCAGTAGTAGGGACTACACCGGGGAGCTGTTTTTT. Translation: CASSRDYTGELFF.

This clonotype was recorded at least ten times. V usage is TRBV7-9 and J usage is TRBJ2-7; D call uncertain. V lost 5 bases to trimming and J lost 5 bases, with 16 bases between them. CDR1 and CDR2 (germline): SEHNR, FQNEAQ (reference sequence). The CDR3 spans 14 residues. Here the CDR3 reads CASSKTPTPHEQYF. In DNA form, the CDR3 reads TGTGCCAGCAGCAAAACACCGACCCCCCACGAGCAGTACTTC. Complete variable domain (other parts from reference TRBV7-9 and TRBJ2-7): DTGVSQNPRHKITKRGQNVTFRCDPISEHNRLYWYRQTLGQGPEFLTYFQNEAQLEKSRLLSDRFSAERPKGSFSTLEIQRTEQGDSAMYLCASSKTPTPHEQYFGPGTRLTVT.

This clonotype was seen many times. The J gene is TRBJ2-3, the V gene TRBV7-8, with D tentatively TRBD1 or TRBD2 (7 bases each). Germline V gene sequence: CDR1 SGHVS, CDR2 FQNEAQ. V lost 6 bases and J 4 bases, leaving 29 bases between the germline ends. The CDR3 length is 19 residues. The CDR3 here is CASSITSVAPSQGADTQYF. CDR3 in DNA: TGTGCCAGCAGTATAACTAGCGTAGCTCCATCTCAGGGGGCAGATACGCAGTATTTT.

This clonotype appeared many times. The chain is built from TRBV27 and TRBJ1-1; TRBD1 matches 10 bases. Germline CDR1 MNHEY, CDR2 SMNVEV (reference sequence). The CDR3 spans 16 residues. With 4 bases clipped from V and 6 bases from J, the junction kept 11 bases outside the gene matches. For the CDR3, the DNA is TGTGCCAGCAGTTACAACCGGGACAGGGGAAAGGCTGAAGCTTTCTTT. It codes for CASSYNRDRGKAEAFF.

This clonotype was seen many times. V and J are TRBV18 and TRBJ1-1; 7 bases align to TRBD1. CDR3 length: 14 residues. The V gene's germline CDR1 is KGHSH and CDR2 LQKENI. V lost 5 bases to trimming and J lost 2 bases; unmatched junction nucleotides: 5. The CDR3 protein is CASSEGQRNTEAFF. The CDR3, as DNA: TGTGCCAGCTCAGAGGGACAGAGAAACACTGAAGCTTTCTTT.

This clonotype was counted at least ten times. The chain combines TRBV6-1 with TRBJ1-5; TRBD1 aligns across 9 bases. Germline V lookup: CDR1 MNHNS, CDR2 SASEGT. The CDR3 spans 15 residues. Trimming took 3 bases from V and 2 from J; bases not matched to a gene: 2. CDR3 nucleotide sequence: TGTGCCAGCAGTGACCGGACAGGGGGCAATCAGCCCCAGCATTTT. Encoded protein: CASSDRTGGNQPQHF.

This clonotype has a count of ten or more. The rearrangement links TRBV28 to TRBJ1-5; tentatively, D is TRBD1 (5 bases). The CDR3 runs to 14 residues. The germline V gene encodes CDR1 MDHEN and CDR2 SYDVKM. The germline V and J ends were trimmed by 3 bases and 5 bases, with 11 bases remaining between them. The CDR3: CASSFPRQYQPQHF. The CDR3 DNA sequence: TGTGCCAGCAGTTTCCCCCGACAGTATCAGCCCCAGCATTTT.

The chain carries TRBV6-1 and TRBJ1-2; TRBD1 matches 7 bases. The V and J ends lost 6 bases and 2 bases, in that order; junction bases with no gene match: 9. There are 15 residues in the CDR3. Germline V gene data show CDR1 as MNHNS and CDR2 as SASEGT. The CDR3 DNA reads TGTGCCAGCAGCGAAAACCGGGACAGAAACTATGGCTACACCTTC. Translating gives CASSENRDRNYGYTF.

V and J are TRBV10-3 and TRBJ2-7; a possible D gene is TRBD2 (6 bases). Germline V gives CDR1 ENHRY, CDR2 SYGVKD. This CDR3 has 15 amino acids. The ends were cut back, 6 bases at V and 5 bases at J, with 20 bases in the middle. CDR3 bases: TGTGCCATCAGCCCCGGGGGTCGAAAGAACCACGAGCAGTACTTC. Its protein product is CAISPGGRKNHEQYF.

The V and J genes are TRBV3-1 and TRBJ2-1; possibly TRBD2 for D (5 bases). Trimming removed 4 bases at V and 5 bases at J, with 15 bases between. This CDR3 is built from 15 residues. Germline V lookup: CDR1 LGHDT, CDR2 YNNKEL (reference sequence). The CDR3 reads CASSRPEDLNNEQFF. The CDR3, as DNA: TGTGCCAGCAGCCGCCCGGAGGACCTGAACAATGAGCAGTTCTTC.

This clonotype was picked up many times. CDR3 sequence reads: CASYIGQGWETQYF. The CDR3 DNA follows: TGTGCCAGCTACATCGGACAGGGGTGGGAGACCCAGTACTTC. The V call is TRBV2, the J call TRBJ2-5; TRBD1 aligns across 9 bases. The germline V gene has CDR1 SNHLY and CDR2 FYNNEI. V trimming: 8 bases; J trimming: 5 bases; junction bases outside the gene matches: 9. The CDR3 is made up of 14 amino acids.